This TCR beta chain was recorded in a study of shared clonotypes between healthy human individuals (dated by TCRdb to between 2020 and 2021). About the investigation overall: The cohort comprised a couple of women and a few men aged 18 to 49 years. To increase sequencing depth and limit assay-specific biases, TCR repertoire library preparation and sequencing were carried out by different laboratories using diverse techniques. Per donor, leukapheresis produced somewhere between about 0.8 and 9 billion PBMCs. For each donor, CD4 naive and CD4 memory were each given three plates, CD8 naive was given two plates, and CD8 memory was given one plate. To estimate repertoire size and how much clonotypes are shared between individuals, the study performed deep sequencing of blood TCR repertoires from about five healthy adults. Broader findings and caveats from the paper: Naive subsets generally had larger estimated clonotype richness than memory subsets did. Clonotypes shared by all four sorted-subset donors showed higher generation probabilities than non-shared clonotypes. Incomplete sequencing was indicated by rarefaction of sorted-subset datasets, despite the large sequencing depth. Across a handful of donors, about 5.2% of naive CD4, 3% to 4% of naive CD8, under 2.5% of memory CD4, and 0.4% of memory CD8 clonotypes were shared. Because the study included only a small number of donors, the genetic and exposure-history diversity represented was limited. Pairwise subsampling indicated that sequencing depth was expected to affect the degree of clonotype sharing among donors. Sampling was restricted to blood, and TCR repertoires in tissues likely differ from the TCR repertoires found in blood.

Using the deep immunoSEQ assay, multiplex PCR amplified TCR CDR3 regions from genomic DNA. Extracted genomic DNA from each cell subset was distributed evenly across all wells of several immunoSEQ 96-well plates, and each plate was treated as a replicate. For sorted subsets, roughly 200 ng of genomic DNA, equivalent to around 31,000 T cell genomes, went into each replicate PCR. Purified libraries were quantified with a Qubit 3.0 fluorometer, sized on a Bioanalyzer 2100, and re-quantified with the KAPA Library Quantification kit. A separate single-read 150-cycle Illumina NextSeq 550 flow cell was used to sequence each immunoSEQ 96-well plate. The authors' pipeline ran thus. Because the immunoSEQ output included only junctional sequences and no quality scores, the filtering could not be the same as the filtering used for full-length reads. To assign V/J genes and CDR3, sequences were annotated using PyIR, a Python wrapper for IgBLAST v1.9, with IMGT germline references. Any read was removed if the V/J assignment was weak (E-value above 1e-6), the CDR3 was missing, or the read contained stop codons, out-of-frame junctions, or ambiguous translated residues. V3J clonotypes were defined by identical inferred V gene, J gene, and CDR3 amino acid sequence. Percentage overlap between repertoires was calculated by dividing the number of shared unique clonotypes by the size of the smaller repertoire. Richness of each repertoire was evaluated using RTK rarefaction, the Chao1 estimator, and Recon v2.1 estimates of unobserved clonotypes. Generation probabilities were computed with OLGA for all TCRbeta clonotypes obtained by the gDNA method from four donors. TCRdb carries this immuneACCESS record with in-frame sequences only. Its versions omit some clonotypes, under half of them owing to an unresolved V gene in the studies checked, with the rest unexplained. That table is the source of V, J and clone size, and D and trimming were worked out from the DNA. Recorded for this sample are about 2.1 million clones; 85% to 95% of them occurred a single time. Together, the top ten hold roughly 1.7% of the sample.

CDR1 and CDR2, looked up from the germline V gene, are SGHDT and YYEEEE. V and J are truncated by 4 bases and 1 base respectively, leaving an intervening sequence of 15 bases. Measured from the cysteine to the phenylalanine, the CDR3 is 15 residues long. Only the CDR3 DNA stays, 45 bases, in frame from base 1. A remark on this clone: No cognate antigen has been identified for it. Base qualities are missing; no much larger clone stands one base away.

CD8 naive samples were CD45RO-negative cells positively selected for CCR7, giving a CD45RA+CCR7+ population that excluded TemRA cells. Donors were healthy HIV-negative adults with no recently reported acute infections or vaccinations. All donors were Caucasian adults living in Nashville, Tennessee, USA. After blood collection by leukapheresis, PBMCs were isolated using Ficoll-Histopaque density gradient centrifugation and then cryopreserved in the vapor phase of liquid nitrogen. Analytical flow cytometry was used to check the purity and quantity of every magnetically sorted T cell population. From each sorted fraction, genomic DNA was isolated and quantified by UV absorbance on a Nanodrop 2000c.

Sequencing was performed on naive CD8+ T cells from PBMCs. The sample's cell subset or site label, decoded: CD45RA+CCR7+. The rearranged chain carries TRBV5-6 and TRBJ2-7; TRBD2 is a weak D gene call, 5 bases matching. The sequence was obtained from a man younger than 30 in good health. Some clones in this sample may be carry-over from other donors' samples. The sequenced DNA: TGTGCCAGCAGCGCACCCAGCGGTGGATCCTACGAGCAGTACTTC. Its translation is CASSAPSGGSYEQYF.